These T cell receptor beta chains were read from a single sample in a study of cytomegalovirus exposure and HLA in healthy donors. The data were produced by immunoSEQ multiplex PCR, yet TCRdb's version contains in-frame clones alone and is incomplete. The repertoire holds roughly 140,000 clones, 65% to 85% seen once, with less than 4% in the top ten. Sequencing was done on a sample of PBMCs. All receptors derive from a male donor in good health and CMV-seronegative. CDR3s include the opening cysteine and the closing phenylalanine or tryptophan. Fields, in order: J gene, V gene, D gene, clone size, CDR3 DNA, CDR3 protein. A D gene is named only where the DNA matches it firmly. Only some rows state a clone size, as once, few, many or a class for expanded clones.

TRBJ2-5 | TRBV29-1 | TRBD2 | once | TGCAGCTCCTGGGGCGGCGCGGGGGGACGACAAGAGACCCAGTACTTC | CSSWGGAGGRQETQYF
TRBJ2-2 | TRBV27 | . | . | TGTGCCAGCGGAGGGAACACCGGGGAGCTGTTTTTT | CASGGNTGELFF
TRBJ1-3 | TRBV28 | . | . | TGTGCCAGCAGTATTGCAGGGGCTAGGGCTGGAAACACCATATATTTT | CASSIAGARAGNTIYF
TRBJ2-1 | TRBV19 | TRBD2 | . | TGTGCCAGTAGTAGGACTAGCGGGAGCTCCCCTTACAATGAGCAGTTCTTC | CASSRTSGSSPYNEQFF
TRBJ2-3 | TRBV27 | TRBD2 | . | TGTGCCAGCAGTTTACTAGCGGGTGGCACAGATACGCAGTATTTT | CASSLLAGGTDTQYF
TRBJ1-2 | TRBV25-1 | . | . | TGTGCCAGCAGTGAATTGCACCCCCAGGGAGGAGGCTACACCTTC | CASSELHPQGGGYTF
TRBJ2-1 | TRBV7-9 | . | . | TGTGCCAGCAGCCAACATGGGGGCGTCGGGCAGTTCTTC | CASSQHGGVGQFF
TRBJ1-5 | TRBV6-5 | . | . | TGTGCCAGCAGCCTCCACTATGGTCAGCCCCAGCATTTT | CASSLHYGQPQHF
TRBJ2-7 | TRBV4-3 | . | . | TGCGCCAGCAGCCAAGATATTCCCTACGAGCAGTACTTC | CASSQDIPYEQYF
TRBJ1-1 | TRBV9 | . | . | TGTGCCAGCAGCGTAGCGGGAGGCGGGAACACTGAAGCTTTCTTT | CASSVAGGGNTEAFF
TRBJ1-1 | TRBV30 | . | . | TGTGCCTGGAGTTGGGGGGACGTGCCTGAAGCTTTCTTT | CAWSWGDVPEAFF
TRBJ2-1 | TRBV9 | TRBD2 | . | TGTGCCAGCAGCGTATACGGCGGGAGCTACAATGAGCAGTTCTTC | CASSVYGGSYNEQFF
TRBJ2-1 | TRBV5-1 | . | . | TGCGCCAGCAGCCTATCGCCGGGACATATCGATGAGCAGTTCTTC | CASSLSPGHIDEQFF
TRBJ2-3 | TRBV6-6 | TRBD2 | few | TGTGCCAGCAGTTCCGGGACTAGCGGGAGAGATCACTATTTT | CASSSGTSGRDHYF
TRBJ2-1 | TRBV9 | TRBD2 | . | TGTGCCAGCAGCGCCGGGGGGGCCTCCTACAATGAGCAGTTCTTC | CASSAGGASYNEQFF
TRBJ2-7 | TRBV28 | . | . | TGTGCCAGCAGTTCGATATCGAGCCTCTACGAGCAGTACTTC | CASSSISSLYEQYF
TRBJ2-7 | TRBV27 | . | . | TGTGCCAGCAGTTTAGTCGCTAGCAGAAGCTCCTACGAGCAGTACTTC | CASSLVASRSSYEQYF
TRBJ1-2 | TRBV2 | TRBD1 | . | TGTGCCAGCAGTGAACAGTTAGGGGGACAGGGTGGATACACCTTC | CASSEQLGGQGGYTF
TRBJ1-5 | TRBV28 | TRBD1 | few | TGTGCCAGCAGTCGGGGACAGGGGGATAGCAATCAGCCCCAGCATTTT | CASSRGQGDSNQPQHF